Sequencing of this T cell receptor (beta chain) was carried out in a study of cytomegalovirus exposure and HLA in healthy donors. Profiled with immunoSEQ multiplex PCR; TCRdb holds only in-frame clones, not every one. The repertoire consists of about 110,000 clones, with about 87% occurring once and the leading ten covering 1.5% to 2%. V was clipped by 4 bases and J by 5 bases; unmatched bases: 8. CDR3 length: 14 residues. Germline values: CDR1 SGHTS, CDR2 YDEGEE. This receptor was obtained from a woman younger than 35 in good health and CMV-seropositive. This chain connects TRBV5-8 to TRBJ2-7; 8 bases are a match to TRBD1. Material: PBMCs. Written as DNA, the CDR3 is TGTGCCAGCAGCCTTTGGACAGGGCTGAACGAGCAGTACTTC. Protein: CASSLWTGLNEQYF.